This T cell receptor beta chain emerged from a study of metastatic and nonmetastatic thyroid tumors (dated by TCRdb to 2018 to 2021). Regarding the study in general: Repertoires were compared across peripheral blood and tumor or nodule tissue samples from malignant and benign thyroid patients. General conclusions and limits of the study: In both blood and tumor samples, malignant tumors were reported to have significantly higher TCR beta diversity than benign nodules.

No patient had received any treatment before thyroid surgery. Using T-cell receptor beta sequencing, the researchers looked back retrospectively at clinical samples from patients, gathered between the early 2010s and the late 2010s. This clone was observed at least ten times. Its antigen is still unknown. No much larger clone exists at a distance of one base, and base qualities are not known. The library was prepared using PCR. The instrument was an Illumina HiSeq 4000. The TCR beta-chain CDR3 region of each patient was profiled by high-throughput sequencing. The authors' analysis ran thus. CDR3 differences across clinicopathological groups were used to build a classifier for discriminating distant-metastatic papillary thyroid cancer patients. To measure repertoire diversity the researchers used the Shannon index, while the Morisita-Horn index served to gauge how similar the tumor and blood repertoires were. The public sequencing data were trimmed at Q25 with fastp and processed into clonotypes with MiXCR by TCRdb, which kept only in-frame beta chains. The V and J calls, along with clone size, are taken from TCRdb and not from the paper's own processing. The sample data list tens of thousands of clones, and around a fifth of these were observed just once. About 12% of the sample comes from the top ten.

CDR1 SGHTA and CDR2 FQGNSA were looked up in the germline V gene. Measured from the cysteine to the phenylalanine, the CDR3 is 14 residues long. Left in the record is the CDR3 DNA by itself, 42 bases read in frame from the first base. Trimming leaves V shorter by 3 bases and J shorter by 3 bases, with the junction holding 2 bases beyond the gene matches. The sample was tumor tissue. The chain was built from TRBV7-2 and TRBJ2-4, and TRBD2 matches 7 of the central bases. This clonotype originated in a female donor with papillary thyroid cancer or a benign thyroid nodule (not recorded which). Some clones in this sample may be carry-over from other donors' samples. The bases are TGTGCCAGCAGCTTCAGGGAGGGCAAAAACATTCAGTACTTC. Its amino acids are CASSFREGKNIQYF.